These T cell receptor beta chains were read from a single sample in a study of blood T cell repertoires in COVID-19. The protocol was immunoSEQ multiplex PCR, while the TCRdb copy is restricted to in-frame clones and leaves out a portion. This repertoire shows tens of thousands of clones, over 75% found once; its top ten account for approximately 3.5%. The sample taken for sequencing was peripheral blood. Source of these receptors: a woman of 80 years or more with acute or convalescent COVID-19. Both conserved end residues are part of each CDR3. D genes are given only for firm matches. Not every row has a clone size; where given, it reads once, few, many or a size class.

size,V,J,D,CDR3,DNA
-,TRBV27,TRBJ2-5,-,CASSLRWRETQYF,TGTGCCAGCAGTTTACGGTGGAGAGAGACCCAGTACTTC
few,TRBV3-1/TRBV3-2,TRBJ2-6,-,CASATGANVLTF,TGTGCCAGCGCTACTGGGGCCAACGTCCTGACTTTC
-,TRBV7-9,TRBJ1-2,-,CASSLNSLGYTF,TGTGCCAGCAGCTTAAACAGCCTTGGCTACACCTTC
-,TRBV18,TRBJ1-1,-,CASSTAQNTEAFF,TGTGCCAGCTCAACTGCCCAGAACACTGAAGCTTTCTTT
-,TRBV10-2,TRBJ1-3,-,CASSLSVSGNTIYF,TGCGCCAGCAGCCTGAGCGTCTCTGGAAACACCATATATTTT
-,TRBV30,TRBJ2-1,TRBD1,CAWIRDRGNEQFF,TGTGCCTGGATCCGGGACAGGGGAAATGAGCAGTTCTTC
-,TRBV28,TRBJ2-7,TRBD1,CASRTPGTGTYEQYF,TGTGCCAGCAGAACCCCCGGGACAGGAACGTACGAGCAGTACTTC
once,TRBV10-1,TRBJ2-3,TRBD2,CASSELADTDTQYF,TGCGCCAGCAGTGAACTAGCGGACACAGATACGCAGTATTTT
-,TRBV4-2,TRBJ2-6,-,CASSQEKGVTGANVLTF,TGTGCCAGCAGCCAAGAAAAGGGGGTTACCGGGGCCAACGTCCTGACTTTC
-,TRBV5-8,TRBJ2-4,-,CASSHRSGGNIQYF,TGTGCCAGCAGTCACCGGTCGGGGGGCAACATTCAGTACTTC
-,TRBV12-1,TRBJ2-7,-,CASIRGVTGKIYEQYF,TGTGCCAGTATCCGTGGGGTGACAGGGAAAATCTACGAGCAGTACTTC
-,TRBV5-1,TRBJ2-1,TRBD2,CASSLQTSGVDEQFF,TGCGCCAGCAGCTTGCAGACTAGCGGGGTAGATGAGCAGTTCTTC
-,TRBV10-1,TRBJ2-3,-,CASSESRGPGPTDTQYF,TGCGCCAGCAGTGAGTCGCGGGGTCCTGGGCCCACAGATACGCAGTATTTT
-,TRBV28,TRBJ2-4,TRBD2,CASRQTGTSVAKNIQYF,TGTGCCAGCAGACAAACCGGGACTAGCGTTGCCAAAAACATTCAGTACTTC
-,TRBV29-1,TRBJ2-3,-,CSVEDPPAGPDTQYF,TGCAGCGTTGAAGATCCGCCCGCGGGCCCAGATACGCAGTATTTT
-,TRBV3-1/TRBV3-2,TRBJ2-2,-,CASSHGGSNTGELFF,TGTGCCAGCAGCCACGGCGGATCGAACACCGGGGAGCTGTTTTTT
-,TRBV30,TRBJ2-7,TRBD2,CAWNSGSHEQYF,TGTGCCTGGAATAGCGGGAGCCACGAGCAGTACTTC
-,TRBV7-2,TRBJ1-5,-,CASSIRQAREPQHF,TGTGCCAGCAGCATTAGACAGGCTAGGGAGCCCCAGCATTTT
-,TRBV7-3,TRBJ2-3,TRBD2,CASSPKGLAGGLGTQYF,TGTGCCAGCAGCCCAAAGGGGCTAGCGGGAGGCTTAGGGACGCAGTATTTT
-,TRBV5-1,TRBJ2-5,TRBD2,CASSPGLAGRETQYF,TGCGCCAGCAGCCCAGGACTAGCGGGGAGAGAGACCCAGTACTTC
-,TRBV19,TRBJ1-6,-,CASSSGFANSPLHF,TGTGCCAGTAGCTCAGGTTTCGCCAATTCACCCCTCCACTTT
-,TRBV6-5,TRBJ2-3,TRBD1,CASSYPGQGSTDTQYF,TGTGCCAGCAGTTACCCCGGACAGGGAAGCACAGATACGCAGTATTTT
-,TRBV7-3,TRBJ2-1,-,CASSLYPFNNEQFF,TGTGCCAGCAGCTTATATCCTTTTAACAATGAGCAGTTCTTC
-,TRBV11-2,TRBJ2-1,-,CASSAANEQFF,TGTGCCAGCAGCGCCGCGAATGAGCAGTTCTTC
-,TRBV14,TRBJ2-5,TRBD2,CASSQLEREGLETQYF,TGTGCCAGCAGCCAACTTGAGCGGGAGGGGCTGGAGACCCAGTACTTC
-,TRBV21-1,TRBJ1-1,-,CASSKVSRGTDTEAFF,TGTGCCAGCAGCAAAGTCTCCAGGGGCACGGACACTGAAGCTTTCTTT
-,TRBV2,TRBJ1-1,-,CASSEHGGGGFGFTEAFF,TGTGCCAGCAGTGAACATGGGGGAGGTGGGTTTGGTTTTACTGAAGCTTTCTTT
-,TRBV27,TRBJ1-3,-,CASSLDPRGLRGGNTIYF,TGTGCCAGCAGTTTAGATCCTCGGGGTCTCCGGGGTGGAAACACCATATATTTT